This T cell receptor (beta chain) was captured by sequencing in a study of cytomegalovirus exposure and HLA in healthy donors. This CDR3 region has 13 residues. Per germline, CDR1 MNHEY and CDR2 SMNVEV (reference sequence). After removal of 7 bases from V and 6 bases from J, the junction contained 8 bases not matched to a gene. The study, taken as a whole, reports: Rates of TCR association differed by HLA locus in a later analysis, with DRB1 highest and HLA-C lowest. There were some V segments, including TRBV6-2 and TRBV6-3, excluded as indistinguishable.

Regarding donors, all were healthy bone marrow donors. The study ran its PCR with 60 Vbeta and 13 Jbeta primers. Measured with immunoSEQ multiplex PCR; TCRdb has only the in-frame clones, and not every one. The sample yields roughly 50,000 clones, less than 85% seen once. Of note for this clone: Its specificity is unknown.

The clonotype was recovered from a man aged 25-45 years in good health and CMV-seropositive. Material: PBMCs. The chain has TRBV27 and TRBJ1-2; 7 bases fit TRBD1. CDR3 sequence reads: CASTNRGLDGYTF. In nucleotides, the CDR3 is TGTGCCAGCACGAACAGGGGTTTAGATGGCTACACCTTC.